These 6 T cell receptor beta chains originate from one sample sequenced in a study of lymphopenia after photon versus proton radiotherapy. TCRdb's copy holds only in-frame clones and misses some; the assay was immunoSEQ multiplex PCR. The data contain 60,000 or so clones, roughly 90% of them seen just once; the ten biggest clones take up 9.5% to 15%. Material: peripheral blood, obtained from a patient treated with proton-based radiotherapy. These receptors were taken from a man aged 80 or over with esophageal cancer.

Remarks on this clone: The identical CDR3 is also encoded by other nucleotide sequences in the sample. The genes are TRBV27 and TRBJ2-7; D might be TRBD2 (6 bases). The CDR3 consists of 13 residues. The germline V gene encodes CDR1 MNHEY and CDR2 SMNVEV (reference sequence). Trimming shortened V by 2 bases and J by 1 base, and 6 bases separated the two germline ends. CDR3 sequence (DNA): TGTGCCAGCAGTTTAGGACTATCCTACGAGCAGTACTTC. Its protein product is CASSLGLSYEQYF.

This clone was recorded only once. CDR3 bases: TGTGCCAGCAGTGGGGCCAACGGGGTTGGCTACACCTTC. It is translated as CASSGANGVGYTF. V is TRBV6-4 and J is TRBJ1-2, with D uncertain. The CDR3 runs to 13 residues. Trimming cost V 4 bases and J 7 bases, with 13 bases left between them. In germline, CDR1 is MRHNA, CDR2 SNTAGT.

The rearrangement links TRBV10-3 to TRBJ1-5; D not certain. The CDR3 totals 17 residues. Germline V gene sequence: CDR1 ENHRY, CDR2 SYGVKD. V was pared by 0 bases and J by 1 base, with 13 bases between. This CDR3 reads CAISESGSPGSNQPQHF. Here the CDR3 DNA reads TGTGCCATCAGTGAGTCGGGGTCTCCGGGGAGCAATCAGCCCCAGCATTTT.

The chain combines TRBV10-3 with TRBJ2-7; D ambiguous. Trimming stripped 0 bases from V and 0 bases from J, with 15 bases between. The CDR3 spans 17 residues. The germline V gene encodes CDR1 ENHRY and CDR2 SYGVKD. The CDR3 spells CAISESKGLLSSYEQYF. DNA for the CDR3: TGTGCCATCAGTGAGTCGAAAGGCCTTTTGAGCTCCTACGAGCAGTACTTC.

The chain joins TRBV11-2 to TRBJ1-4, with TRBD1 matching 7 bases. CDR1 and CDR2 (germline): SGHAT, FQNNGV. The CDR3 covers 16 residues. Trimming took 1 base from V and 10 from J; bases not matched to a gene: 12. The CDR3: CASSLAAIEGAAKLFF. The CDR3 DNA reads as TGTGCCAGCAGCTTAGCCGCAATCGAGGGGGCGGCAAAACTGTTTTTT.

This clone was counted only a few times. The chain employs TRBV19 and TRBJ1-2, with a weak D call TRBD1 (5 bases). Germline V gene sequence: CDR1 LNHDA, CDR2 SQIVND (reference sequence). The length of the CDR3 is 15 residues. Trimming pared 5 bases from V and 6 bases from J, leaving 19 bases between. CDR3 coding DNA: TGTGCCAGTAGTCGGTCCAGGGTCTCGCGTGATGGCTACACCTTC. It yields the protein CASSRSRVSRDGYTF.